This TCR beta chain was found in a study of OX40 agonist ivuxolimab in advanced cancers. Study findings and constraints: At doses 0.1 to 3.0 mg/kg, CD4+ and CD8+ clones expanded. Clonal expansion in partial responders at 0.1-3.0 mg/kg ranked among the lowest.

This clone occurred once. No antigen is known for it. Autoimmune disease history or systemic immunosuppression was exclusionary. Method: immunoSEQ multiplex PCR; TCRdb's copy keeps in-frame clones and lacks some. Among 70,000 to 95,000 clones, about 92% were seen once, and the ten largest hold around 0.35%. Germline values: CDR1 MNHNY, CDR2 SVGAGI (reference sequence). The CDR3 totals 16 residues. V lost 2 bases and J lost 1; bases outside the gene matches: 3. The clonotype was recovered from an adult with an advanced solid tumor such as melanoma, head and neck, liver or kidney cancer. The sequenced sample was CD4+ or CD8+ T cells sorted from blood, obtained in a trial of the OX40 agonist ivuxolimab. The genes are TRBV6-6 and TRBJ2-1; TRBD2 agrees at 9 bases. The CDR3 protein is CASSYGGGASYNEQFF. The CDR3 coding sequence is TGTGCCAGCAGTTACGGCGGGGGGGCATCCTACAATGAGCAGTTCTTC.